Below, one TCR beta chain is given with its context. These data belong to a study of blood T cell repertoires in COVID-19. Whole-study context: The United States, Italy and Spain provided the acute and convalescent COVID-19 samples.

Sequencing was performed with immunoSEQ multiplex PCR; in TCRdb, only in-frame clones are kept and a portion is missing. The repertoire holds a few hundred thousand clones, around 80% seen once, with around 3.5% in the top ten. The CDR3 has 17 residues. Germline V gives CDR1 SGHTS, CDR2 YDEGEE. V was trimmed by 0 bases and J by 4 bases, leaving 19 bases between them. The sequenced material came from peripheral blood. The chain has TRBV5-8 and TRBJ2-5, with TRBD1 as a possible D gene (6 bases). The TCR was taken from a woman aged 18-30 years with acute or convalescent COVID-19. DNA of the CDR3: TGTGCCAGCAGCTTGGGAGTCGGGACGAAAGGGGGAGAGACCCAGTACTTC. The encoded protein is CASSLGVGTKGGETQYF. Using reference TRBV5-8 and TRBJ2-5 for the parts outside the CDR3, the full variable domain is EAGVTQSPTHLIKTRGQQATLRCSPISGHTSVYWYQQALGLGLQFLLWYDEGEERNRGNFPPRFSGRQFPNYSSELNVNALELEDSALYLCASSLGVGTKGGETQYFGPGTRLLVL.